Each of the 7 T cell receptor beta chains below was sequenced from the same sample in a study of shared clonotypes between healthy human individuals. The table came from immunoSEQ multiplex PCR; TCRdb's copy has only in-frame clones and leaves some out. The sample records roughly 120,000 clones, about 67% being singletons. Sequencing input: memory CD8+ T cells sorted from blood. Subset indicated: CD45RO+ cells pooled with CCR7-negative TemRA cells. The receptors were sampled from a woman aged 30 to 39 in good health.

The rearrangement links TRBV4-2 to TRBJ1-5, with 9 bases aligning to TRBD1. Germline V gene data show CDR1 as LGHNA and CDR2 as YNFKEQ. The CDR3 contains 14 residues. J gave up 7 bases and V 5 bases, and 6 bases lay outside the gene matches. The CDR3 spells CASSGTGNGQPQHF. CDR3 coding DNA: TGTGCCAGCAGCGGGACAGGGAATGGGCAGCCCCAGCATTTT.

This rearrangement joins TRBV2 to TRBJ1-5; 9 nucleotides match TRBD1. The CDR3 sequence is 15 residues long. The ends lost 4 bases at V and 2 bases at J; junction bases unmatched: 3. Germline V CDR1 and CDR2: SNHLY, FYNNEI. The DNA of the CDR3 is TGTGCCAGCAGTGGACAGGGGGTTGGCAATCAGCCCCAGCATTTT. It codes for CASSGQGVGNQPQHF.

This chain links TRBV11-2 with TRBJ2-3; no clear D. V dropped 6 bases and J dropped 4 bases, with 14 bases sitting between them. CDR1 and CDR2 (germline): SGHAT, FQNNGV. CDR3 size: 14 residues. Written as DNA, the CDR3 is TGTGCCAGCAGTCGACGACTTGGGGCAGATACGCAGTATTTT. Its protein product is CASSRRLGADTQYF.

This clone was detected only once. The chain links TRBV4-1 to TRBJ2-7, with D maybe TRBD1 (5 bases). This CDR3 has 14 amino acids. The germline V gene has CDR1 MGHRA and CDR2 YSYEKL. The germline V and J ends were trimmed by 0 bases and 6 bases, with 12 bases remaining between them. The CDR3 region has the DNA TGCGCCAGCAGCCAAGAACCAAGGGGTTGCGAGCAGTACTTC. As protein: CASSQEPRGCEQYF.

The rearrangement joins TRBV4-1 to TRBJ1-2; D not resolved. V dropped 3 bases and J dropped 0 bases, with 5 bases sitting between them. CDR1 is MGHRA and CDR2 is YSYEKL in the germline V gene. This CDR3 comprises 13 residues. The CDR3 loop reads CASSQRANYGYTF. The CDR3 nucleotides read TGCGCCAGCAGCCAGAGGGCTAACTATGGCTACACCTTC.

This clone has ten or more counts. Other DNA sequences within the sample encode an identical CDR3. The chain recombines TRBV7-9 with TRBJ2-1; TRBD2 aligns across 7 bases. This CDR3 is built from 16 residues. CDR1 SEHNR and CDR2 FQNEAQ come from the germline V gene (reference sequence). The V and J ends lost 5 bases and 0 bases, in that order; junction bases with no gene match: 7. The CDR3 protein is CASSPRGGSSYNEQFF. Written as DNA, the CDR3 is TGTGCCAGCAGCCCCCGGGGCGGGAGCTCCTACAATGAGCAGTTCTTC.

V and J are TRBV5-1 and TRBJ2-7; no reliable D call. Looked up from germline, CDR1 is SGHRS and CDR2 is YFSETQ. The CDR3 has 12 residues. The V end lost 4 bases, the J end lost 3 bases, and 8 bases lay between the germline ends. In DNA, the CDR3 is TGCGCCAGCAGCCCCAACAGCTACGAGCAGTACTTC. It codes for CASSPNSYEQYF.